These T cell receptor beta chains were read from a single sample in a study of vaccination effects on CD4 cells after COVID-19. Clones were read by immunoSEQ multiplex PCR, and TCRdb kept only the in-frame ones, dropping some. The table lists tens of thousands of clones, around 77% of them singletons. No antigen has been identified for these receptors. The sample consisted of CD4+ T cells from PBMCs cultured without peptide, taken before COVID-19 vaccination. These TCRs come from a human donor who received a COVID-19 vaccine. Both conserved end residues are trimmed from each CDR3. Rows may omit the clone size; those that give it use once, few, many or a size class.

TRBV5-6 - ASSLRVLGQETQY
TRBV5-6 - ASSLFSGTANEKLF
TRBV3-1/TRBV3-2 - ASSQVEWPGRETQY
TRBV5-1 few ASSPSPLAGDSPLH
TRBV27 - ASSQTVVSTDTQY
TRBV7-9 - ASSSSGTRLETQY
TRBV3-1/TRBV3-2 - ASRQSRQGENTGELF
TRBV5-1 - ASSSLTGNYGYT
TRBV27 once ASSPGTGMTNEKLF
TRBV2 - ASSGPSGGGDTQY
TRBV3-1/TRBV3-2 - ASSQVSHGNSWTGELF
TRBV29-1 - SVQRVGGPCA
TRBV5-1 few ASSLGGQDNEKLF
TRBV10-1 few ASSESGSPQPQH
TRBV27 - ASSDTGQGRHNSPLH
TRBV5-6 - ASSFRGSRPTSNTGELF
TRBV9 - ASSASGLTDTQY
TRBV5-1 medium-sized ASSFEAREF
TRBV3-1/TRBV3-2 - ASSQVGIQETQY
TRBV2 - ASSEKDYFNEQF
TRBV7-2 - ASSLGGSGGTGELF
TRBV25-1 - ASSELGRKAF
TRBV7-2 - ASSLAAGGGTGELF
TRBV4-3 - ASSQDPGSSGANVLT
TRBV9 - ASSFSGGLYNEQF
TRBV19 - ASCHSSPNTEAF
TRBV10-1 - ASSGPGLAGTDTQY
TRBV12-5 - ASRIEGPSNQPQH
TRBV2 once ASRAANYGYT
TRBV18 - ASSPSQADTQY
TRBV6-2/TRBV6-3 few ASSYIWGGTNYGYT
TRBV9 - ASSATAITINYGYT
TRBV18 - ASSSSSTDTQY
TRBV10-3 - AISEKPREAEAF
TRBV4-1 few ASSQADPRDTIY
TRBV7-9 - ASSLVGSGANVLT
TRBV24-1 - ATAGAGDTGELF
TRBV6-5 - ASMQGLRDTQY
TRBV7-3 once ASSLTGVIGDTQY
TRBV6-5 - ASRNGSPNEKLF
TRBV6-5 - ASGAGSQPQH
TRBV6-5 - ASSTQGGGELF
TRBV7-2 - ASSLDSFETQY
TRBV24-1 - ATSFWGPTGELF
TRBV7-6 - ASSVTTGENQPQH
TRBV2 - ASSEGRHRGSF
TRBV5-6 - ASSLWDLNEQF
TRBV27 - ASWTNHVGYT
TRBV7-3 - ASSLLGNTGELF
TRBV18 - ASSPADGANTGELF
TRBV9 - ASSVMGGDTQY
TRBV29-1 - SVDLVGYGYT
TRBV24-1 once ATEPGQGTEKTQY
TRBV15 few ATSILATNEKLF
TRBV19 - ASREGRETQY
TRBV3-1/TRBV3-2 - ASSQVETYGYT
TRBV11-2 - ASNRDRGTDTQY
TRBV4-1 - ASSQDLGTGNTEAF
TRBV6-6 - ASSYLGGIKETQY